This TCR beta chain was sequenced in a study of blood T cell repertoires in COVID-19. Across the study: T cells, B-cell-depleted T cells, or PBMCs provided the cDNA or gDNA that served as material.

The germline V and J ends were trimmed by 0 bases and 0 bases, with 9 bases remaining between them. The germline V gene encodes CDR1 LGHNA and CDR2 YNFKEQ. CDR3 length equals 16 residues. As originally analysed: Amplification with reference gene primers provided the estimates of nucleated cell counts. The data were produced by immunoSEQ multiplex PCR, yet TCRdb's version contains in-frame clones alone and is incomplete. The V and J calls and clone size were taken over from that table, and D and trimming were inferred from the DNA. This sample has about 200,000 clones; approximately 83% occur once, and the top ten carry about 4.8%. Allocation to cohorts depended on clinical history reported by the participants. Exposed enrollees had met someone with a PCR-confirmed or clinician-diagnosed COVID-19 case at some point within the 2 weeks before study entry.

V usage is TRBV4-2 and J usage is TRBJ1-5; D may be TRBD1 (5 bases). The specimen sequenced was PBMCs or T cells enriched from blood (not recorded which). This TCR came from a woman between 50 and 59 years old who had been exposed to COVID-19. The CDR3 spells CASSQDVGGSNQPQHF. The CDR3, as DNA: TGTGCCAGCAGCCAAGATGTCGGGGGTAGCAATCAGCCCCAGCATTTT.